One and the same sample provided the 4 T cell receptor beta chains below, sequenced in a study of T cell responses to AZD1222 COVID-19 vaccine. The data were produced by immunoSEQ multiplex PCR, yet TCRdb's version contains in-frame clones alone and is incomplete. Here the sample spans around 100,000 clones, about 85% being singletons. The sequencing used peripheral blood, collected 28 days after the second AZD1222 dose. The receptors here all came from an adult who received the AZD1222 COVID-19 vaccine.

The rearrangement links TRBV5-1 to TRBJ2-2; TRBD2 is a possible D gene (6 bases). This CDR3 spans 15 amino acids. Germline V gene data show CDR1 as SGHRS and CDR2 as YFSETQ. Trimming took off 4 bases at V and 7 bases at J, with 17 bases between the two ends. The CDR3 DNA reads TGCGCCAGCAGCCCGCCCGGGACTGGGGACGGGGAGCTGTTTTTT. Translated: CASSPPGTGDGELFF. Supplemented by reference TRBV5-1 and TRBJ2-2, the full variable domain reads KAGVTQTPRYLIKTRGQQVTLSCSPISGHRSVSWYQQTPGQGLQFLFEYFSETQRNKGNFPGRFSGRQFSNSRSEMNVSTLELGDSALYLCASSPPGTGDGELFFGEGSRLTVL.

The V call is TRBV5-1, the J call TRBJ1-1; D remains unclear. The CDR3 is made up of 14 amino acids. The germline V gene has CDR1 SGHRS and CDR2 YFSETQ. Trimming removed 4 bases at V and 3 bases at J, with 13 bases between. DNA for the CDR3: TGCGCCAGCAGCCTCCTTGGGAAGGACACTGAAGCTTTCTTT. This encodes CASSLLGKDTEAFF.

The chain employs TRBV28 and TRBJ2-2, with D tentatively TRBD2 (5 bases). This CDR3 is 13 amino acids long. The V and J ends lost 5 bases and 5 bases respectively, with 9 bases between them. CDR1 and CDR2 (germline): MDHEN, SYDVKM. CDR3 in amino acids: CASSGLLTGELFF. The CDR3 DNA reads TGTGCCAGCAGTGGACTGTTGACCGGGGAGCTGTTTTTT. The whole variable domain, filled in from reference TRBV28 and TRBJ2-2, reads DVKVTQSSRYLVKRTGEKVFLECVQDMDHENMFWYRQDPGLGLRLIYFSYDVKMKEKGDIPEGYSVSREKKERFSLILESASTNQTSMYLCASSGLLTGELFFGEGSRLTVL.

The CDR3 sequence: CASSQGVETSGETQYF. In DNA, the CDR3 is TGTGCCAGCAGCCAAGGAGTAGAGACTAGCGGAGAGACCCAGTACTTC. The rearrangement joins TRBV3-1 (or the pseudogene TRBV3-2) to TRBJ2-5; 9 bases fit TRBD2. CDR3 length: 16 amino acids. CDR1 and CDR2 from the germline V gene are LGHDT and YNNKEL (reference sequence). Trimming took 1 base from V and 4 from J; bases not matched to a gene: 7.